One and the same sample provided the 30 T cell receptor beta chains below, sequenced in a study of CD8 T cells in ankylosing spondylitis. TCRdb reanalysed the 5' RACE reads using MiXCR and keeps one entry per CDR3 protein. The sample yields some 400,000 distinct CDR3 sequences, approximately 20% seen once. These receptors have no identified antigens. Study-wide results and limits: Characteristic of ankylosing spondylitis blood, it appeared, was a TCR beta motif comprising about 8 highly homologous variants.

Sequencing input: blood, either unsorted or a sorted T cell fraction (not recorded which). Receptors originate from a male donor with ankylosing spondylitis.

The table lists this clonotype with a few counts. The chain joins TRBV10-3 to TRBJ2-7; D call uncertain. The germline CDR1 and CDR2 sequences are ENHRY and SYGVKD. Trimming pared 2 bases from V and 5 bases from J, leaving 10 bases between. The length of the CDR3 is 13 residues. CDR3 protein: CAISEGQLNEQYF. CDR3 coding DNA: TGTGCCATCAGTGAGGGCCAGCTGAACGAGCAGTACTTC.

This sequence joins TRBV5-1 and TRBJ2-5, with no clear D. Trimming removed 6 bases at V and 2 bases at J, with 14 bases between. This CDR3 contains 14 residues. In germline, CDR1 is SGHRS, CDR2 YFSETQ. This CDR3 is CASIRDSAQETQYF. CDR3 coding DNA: TGCGCCAGCATTCGAGATAGTGCGCAAGAGACCCAGTACTTC.

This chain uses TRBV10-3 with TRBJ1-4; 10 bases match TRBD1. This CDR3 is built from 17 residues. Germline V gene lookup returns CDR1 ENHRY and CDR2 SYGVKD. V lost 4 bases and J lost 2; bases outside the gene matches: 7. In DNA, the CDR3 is TGTGCCATCAGTGCCGACAGGGGGCTCGGGACTAATGAAAAACTGTTTTTT. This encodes CAISADRGLGTNEKLFF.

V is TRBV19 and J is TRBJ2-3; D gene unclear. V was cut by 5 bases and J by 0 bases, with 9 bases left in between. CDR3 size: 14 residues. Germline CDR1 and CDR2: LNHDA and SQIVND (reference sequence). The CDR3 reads CASSSEISTDTQYF. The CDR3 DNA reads TGTGCCAGTAGTTCGGAGATTAGCACAGATACGCAGTATTTT.

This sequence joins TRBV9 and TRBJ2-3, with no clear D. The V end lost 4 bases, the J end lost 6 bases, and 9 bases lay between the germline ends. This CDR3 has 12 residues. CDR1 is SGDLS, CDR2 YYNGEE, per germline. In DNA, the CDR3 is TGTGCCAGCAGCCCCCCAGAGGATACGCAGTATTTT. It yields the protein CASSPPEDTQYF.

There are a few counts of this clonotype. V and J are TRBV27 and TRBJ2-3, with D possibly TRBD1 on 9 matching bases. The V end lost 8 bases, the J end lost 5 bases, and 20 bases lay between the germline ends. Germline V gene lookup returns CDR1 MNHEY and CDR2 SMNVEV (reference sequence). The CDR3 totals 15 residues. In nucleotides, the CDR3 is TGTGCCAGCGGGATACAGGGGGCGGGGGGAGATACGCAGTATTTT. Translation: CASGIQGAGGDTQYF.

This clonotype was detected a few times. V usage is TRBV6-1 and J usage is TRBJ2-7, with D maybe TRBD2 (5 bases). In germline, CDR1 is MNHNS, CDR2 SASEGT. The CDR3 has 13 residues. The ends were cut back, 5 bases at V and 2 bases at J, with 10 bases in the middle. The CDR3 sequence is CASSQLGPYEQYF. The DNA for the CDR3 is TGTGCCAGCAGTCAACTAGGACCCTACGAGCAGTACTTC.

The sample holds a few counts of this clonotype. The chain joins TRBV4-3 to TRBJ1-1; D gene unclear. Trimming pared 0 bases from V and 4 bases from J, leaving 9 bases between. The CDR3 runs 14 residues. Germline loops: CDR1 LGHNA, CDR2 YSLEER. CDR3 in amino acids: CASSQDFRATEAFF. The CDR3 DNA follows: TGCGCCAGCAGCCAAGATTTTCGGGCCACTGAAGCTTTCTTT.

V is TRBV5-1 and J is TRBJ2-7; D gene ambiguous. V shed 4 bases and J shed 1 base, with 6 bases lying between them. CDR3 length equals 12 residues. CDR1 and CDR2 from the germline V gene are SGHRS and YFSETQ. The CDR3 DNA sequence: TGCGCCAGCAGCATGGAATCCTACGAGCAGTACTTC. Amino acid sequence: CASSMESYEQYF.

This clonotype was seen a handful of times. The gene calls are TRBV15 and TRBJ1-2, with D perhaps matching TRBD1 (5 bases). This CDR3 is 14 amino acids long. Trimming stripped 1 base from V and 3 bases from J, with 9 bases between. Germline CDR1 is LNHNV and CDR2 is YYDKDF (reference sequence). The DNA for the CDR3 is TGTGCCACCAGCAGAGCGGGAGGGGACTATGGCTACACCTTC. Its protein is CATSRAGGDYGYTF.

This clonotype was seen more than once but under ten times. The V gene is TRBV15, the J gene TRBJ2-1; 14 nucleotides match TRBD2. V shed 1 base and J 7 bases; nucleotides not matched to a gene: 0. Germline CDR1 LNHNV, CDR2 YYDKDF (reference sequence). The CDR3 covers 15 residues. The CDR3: CATSRGTSGRNEQFF. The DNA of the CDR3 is TGTGCCACCAGCAGAGGGACTAGCGGGAGGAATGAGCAGTTCTTC.

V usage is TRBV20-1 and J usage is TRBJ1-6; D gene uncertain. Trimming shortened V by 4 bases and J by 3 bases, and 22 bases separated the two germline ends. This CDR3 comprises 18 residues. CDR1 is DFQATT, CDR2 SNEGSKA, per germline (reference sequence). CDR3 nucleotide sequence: TGCAGTGCTAAATCCCCGGCGAACCTTGACCTCTATAATTCACCCCTCCACTTT. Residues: CSAKSPANLDLYNSPLHF.

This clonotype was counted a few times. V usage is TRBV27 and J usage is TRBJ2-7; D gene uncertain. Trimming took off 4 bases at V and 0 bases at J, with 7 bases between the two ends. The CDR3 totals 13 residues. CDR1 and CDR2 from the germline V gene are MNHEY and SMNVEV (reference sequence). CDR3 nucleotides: TGTGCCAGCAGTTCCCCCCGCTCCTACGAGCAGTACTTC. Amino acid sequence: CASSSPRSYEQYF.

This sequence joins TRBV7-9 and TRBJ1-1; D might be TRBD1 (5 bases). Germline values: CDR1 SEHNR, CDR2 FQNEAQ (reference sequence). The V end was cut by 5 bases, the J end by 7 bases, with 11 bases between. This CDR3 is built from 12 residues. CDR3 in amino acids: CASSRMGDEAFF. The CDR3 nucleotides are TGTGCCAGCAGCCGGATGGGGGATGAAGCTTTCTTT.

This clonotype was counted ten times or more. This CDR3 reads CASSLGRVDQPQHF. The DNA of the CDR3 is TGTGCCAGCAGCCTCGGCAGGGTTGATCAGCCCCAGCATTTT. The chain has TRBV3-1 and TRBJ1-5, with D perhaps TRBD1 (5 bases). Trimming stripped 4 bases from V and 5 bases from J, with 12 bases between. Germline lookup yields CDR1 LGHDT and CDR2 YNNKEL (reference sequence). The CDR3 spans 14 residues.

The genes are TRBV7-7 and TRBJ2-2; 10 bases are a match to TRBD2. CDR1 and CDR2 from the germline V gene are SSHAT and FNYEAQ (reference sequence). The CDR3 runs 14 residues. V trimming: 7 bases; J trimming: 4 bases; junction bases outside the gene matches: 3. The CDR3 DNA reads TGTGCCAGCACCTCTAGCGGGAGCACCGGGGAGCTGTTTTTT. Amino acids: CASTSSGSTGELFF.

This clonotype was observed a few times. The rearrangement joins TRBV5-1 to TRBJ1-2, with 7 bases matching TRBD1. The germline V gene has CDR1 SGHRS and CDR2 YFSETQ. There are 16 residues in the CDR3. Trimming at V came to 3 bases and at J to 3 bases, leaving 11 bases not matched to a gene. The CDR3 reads CASSYYVVRGDYGYTF. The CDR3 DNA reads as TGCGCCAGCAGCTACTATGTGGTCAGGGGGGACTATGGCTACACCTTC.

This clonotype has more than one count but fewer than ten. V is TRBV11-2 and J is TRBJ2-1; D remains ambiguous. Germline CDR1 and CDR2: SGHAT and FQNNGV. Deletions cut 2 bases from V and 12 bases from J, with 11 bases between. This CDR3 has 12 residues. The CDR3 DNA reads TGTGCCAGCAGCTTAACTTTGGCCGGGCAGTTCTTC. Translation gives CASSLTLAGQFF. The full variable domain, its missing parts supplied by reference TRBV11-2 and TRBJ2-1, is EAGVAQSPRYKIIEKRQSVAFWCNPISGHATLYWYQQILGQGPKLLIQFQNNGVVDDSQLPKDRFSAERLKGVDSTLKIQPAKLEDSAVYLCASSLTLAGQFFGPGTRLTVL.

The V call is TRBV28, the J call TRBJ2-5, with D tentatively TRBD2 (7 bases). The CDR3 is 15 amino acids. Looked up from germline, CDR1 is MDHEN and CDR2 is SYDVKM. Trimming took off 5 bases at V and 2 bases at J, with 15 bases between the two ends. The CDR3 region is CASSPYGGQQETQYF. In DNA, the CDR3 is TGTGCCAGCAGTCCCTACGGGGGGCAACAAGAGACCCAGTACTTC.

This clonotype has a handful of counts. In DNA form, the CDR3 reads TGTGCCAGCTCACCAGGGATGGGTTACGAGCAGTACTTC. Translation: CASSPGMGYEQYF. V and J are TRBV18 and TRBJ2-7; D call uncertain. The CDR3 covers 13 residues. Trimming cost V 2 bases and J 4 bases, with 9 bases left between them. Germline V lookup: CDR1 KGHSH, CDR2 LQKENI.

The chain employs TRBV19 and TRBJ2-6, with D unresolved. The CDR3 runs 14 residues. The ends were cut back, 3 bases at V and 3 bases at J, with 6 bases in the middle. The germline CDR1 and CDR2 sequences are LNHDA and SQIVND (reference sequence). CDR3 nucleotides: TGTGCCAGTAGTATTGGATATGGGGCCAACGTCCTGACTTTC. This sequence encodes CASSIGYGANVLTF. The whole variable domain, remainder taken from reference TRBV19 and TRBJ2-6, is DGGITQSPKYLFRKEGQNVTLSCEQNLNHDAMYWYRQDPGQGLRLIYYSQIVNDFQKGDIAEGYSVSREKKESFPLTVTSAQKNPTAFYLCASSIGYGANVLTFGAGSRLTVL.

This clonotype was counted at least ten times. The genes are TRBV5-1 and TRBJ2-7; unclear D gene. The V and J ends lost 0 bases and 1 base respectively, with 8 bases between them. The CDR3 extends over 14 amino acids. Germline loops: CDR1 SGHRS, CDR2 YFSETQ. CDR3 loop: CASSLDGRSYEQYF. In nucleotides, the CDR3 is TGCGCCAGCAGCTTGGACGGCAGATCCTACGAGCAGTACTTC.

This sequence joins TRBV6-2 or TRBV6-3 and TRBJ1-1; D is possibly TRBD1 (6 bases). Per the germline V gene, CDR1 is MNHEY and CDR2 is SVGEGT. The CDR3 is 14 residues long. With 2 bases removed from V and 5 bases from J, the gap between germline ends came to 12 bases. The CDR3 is CASSYALQGTEAFF. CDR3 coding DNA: TGTGCCAGCAGTTACGCCCTACAGGGAACTGAAGCTTTCTTT.

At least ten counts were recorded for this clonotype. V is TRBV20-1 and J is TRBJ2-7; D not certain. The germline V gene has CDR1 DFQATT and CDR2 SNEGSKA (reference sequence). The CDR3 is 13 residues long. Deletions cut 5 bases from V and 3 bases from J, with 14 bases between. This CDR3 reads CSAQLPNRYEQYF. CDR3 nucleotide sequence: TGCAGTGCTCAACTTCCGAACCGCTACGAGCAGTACTTC.

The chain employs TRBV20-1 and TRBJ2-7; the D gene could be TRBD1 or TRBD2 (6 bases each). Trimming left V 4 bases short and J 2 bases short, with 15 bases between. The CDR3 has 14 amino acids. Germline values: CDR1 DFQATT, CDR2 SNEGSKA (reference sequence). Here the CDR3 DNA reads TGCAGTGCTACCCGACCGGGGGCGGCCTACGAGCAGTACTTC. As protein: CSATRPGAAYEQYF.

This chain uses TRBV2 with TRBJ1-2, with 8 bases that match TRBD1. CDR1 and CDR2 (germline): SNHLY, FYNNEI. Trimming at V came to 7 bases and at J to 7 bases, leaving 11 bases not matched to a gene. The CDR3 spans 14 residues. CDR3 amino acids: CASNEDRVDPGYTF. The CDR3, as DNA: TGTGCCAGCAATGAGGACAGGGTCGATCCTGGCTACACCTTC.

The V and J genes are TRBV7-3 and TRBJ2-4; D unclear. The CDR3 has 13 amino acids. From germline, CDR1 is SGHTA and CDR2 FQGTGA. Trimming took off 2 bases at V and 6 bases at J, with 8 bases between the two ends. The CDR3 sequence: CASSLVPGNIQYF. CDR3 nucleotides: TGTGCCAGCAGCTTAGTTCCTGGAAACATTCAGTACTTC.

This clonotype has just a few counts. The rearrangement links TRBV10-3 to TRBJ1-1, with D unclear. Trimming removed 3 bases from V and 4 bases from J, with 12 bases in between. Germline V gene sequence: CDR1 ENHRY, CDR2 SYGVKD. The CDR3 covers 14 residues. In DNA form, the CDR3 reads TGTGCCATCAGTGACCGAGGGCCTGGCACTGAAGCTTTCTTT. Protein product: CAISDRGPGTEAFF.

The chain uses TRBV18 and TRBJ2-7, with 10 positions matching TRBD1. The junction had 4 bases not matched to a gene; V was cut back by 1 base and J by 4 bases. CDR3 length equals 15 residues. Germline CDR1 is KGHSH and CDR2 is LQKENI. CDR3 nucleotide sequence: TGTGCCAGCTCACCACGGGGACAGGGGCTTTACGAGCAGTACTTC. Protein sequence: CASSPRGQGLYEQYF.

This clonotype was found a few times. Here the CDR3 reads CASSSPGLEYEQYF. The CDR3 bases are TGTGCCAGCAGCTCACCGGGACTGGAGTACGAGCAGTACTTC. J is TRBJ2-7 and V is TRBV5-6; tentative D call: TRBD2 (6 bases). V lost 3 bases and J 4 bases, leaving 14 bases between the germline ends. The CDR3 consists of 14 residues. Germline V CDR1 and CDR2: SGHDT, YYEEEE.